Listed here is a single T cell receptor beta chain. This sample is part of a study of blood T cell repertoires in COVID-19. Study details: The cDNA or gDNA used as material had been derived from T cells, B-cell-depleted T cells, or PBMCs.

In the original processing: Nucleated cell number was recorded as an estimate derived from reference gene primer amplification. The assay was immunoSEQ multiplex PCR, and TCRdb's table has in-frame clones only and misses some. The DNA gave D and trimming, while V, J and clone size come from that table. The data contain approximately 240,000 clones, approximately 80% of them singletons. Sequencing was performed on peripheral blood. The sequence came from a woman aged 40 to 55 who had recovered from COVID-19.

CDR3 in amino acids: CASIRAGNTIYF. The CDR3 DNA sequence: TGTGCCAGCATCCGGGCTGGAAACACCATATATTTT. V gene TRBV6-5 combines with J gene TRBJ1-3; D unresolved. V was shortened by 7 bases and J by 2 bases, with 6 bases between the two germline ends. Germline lookup yields CDR1 MNHEY and CDR2 SVGAGI. The CDR3 length is 12 residues.